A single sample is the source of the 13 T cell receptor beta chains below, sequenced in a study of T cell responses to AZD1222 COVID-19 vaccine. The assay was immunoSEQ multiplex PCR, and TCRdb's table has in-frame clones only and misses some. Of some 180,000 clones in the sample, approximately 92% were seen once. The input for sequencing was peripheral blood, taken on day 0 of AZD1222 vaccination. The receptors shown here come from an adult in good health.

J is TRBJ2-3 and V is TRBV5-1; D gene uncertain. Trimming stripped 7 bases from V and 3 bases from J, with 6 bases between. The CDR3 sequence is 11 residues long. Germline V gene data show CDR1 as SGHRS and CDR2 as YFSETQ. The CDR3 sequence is CASGPTDTQYF. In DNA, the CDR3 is TGCGCCAGCGGGCCAACAGATACGCAGTATTTT.

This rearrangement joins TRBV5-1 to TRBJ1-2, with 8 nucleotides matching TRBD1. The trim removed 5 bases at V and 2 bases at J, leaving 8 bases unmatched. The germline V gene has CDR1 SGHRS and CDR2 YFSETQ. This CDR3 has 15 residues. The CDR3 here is CASRPATGVNYGYTF. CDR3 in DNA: TGCGCCAGCAGACCCGCGACAGGGGTAAACTATGGCTACACCTTC.

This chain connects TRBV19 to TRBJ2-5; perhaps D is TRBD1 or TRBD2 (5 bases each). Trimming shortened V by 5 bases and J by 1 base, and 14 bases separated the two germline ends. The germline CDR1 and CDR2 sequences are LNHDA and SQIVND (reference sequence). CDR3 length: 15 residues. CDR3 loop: CASSEVGTRQETQYF. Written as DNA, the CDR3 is TGTGCCAGTAGTGAAGTAGGGACCCGCCAAGAGACCCAGTACTTC. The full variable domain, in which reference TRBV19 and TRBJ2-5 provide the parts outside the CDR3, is DGGITQSPKYLFRKEGQNVTLSCEQNLNHDAMYWYRQDPGQGLRLIYYSQIVNDFQKGDIAEGYSVSREKKESFPLTVTSAQKNPTAFYLCASSEVGTRQETQYFGPGTRLLVL.

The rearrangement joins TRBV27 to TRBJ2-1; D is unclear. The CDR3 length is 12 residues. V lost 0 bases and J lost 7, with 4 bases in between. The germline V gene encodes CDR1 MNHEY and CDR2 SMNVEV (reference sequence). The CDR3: CASSLSENEQFF. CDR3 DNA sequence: TGTGCCAGCAGTTTATCAGAGAATGAGCAGTTCTTC.

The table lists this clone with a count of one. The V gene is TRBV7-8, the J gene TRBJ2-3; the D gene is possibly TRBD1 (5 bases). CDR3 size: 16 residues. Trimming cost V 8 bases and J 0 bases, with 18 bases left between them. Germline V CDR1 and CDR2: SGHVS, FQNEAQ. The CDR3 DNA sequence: TGTGCCAGCCGAGTAGCCCCAGGGTTGAGCACAGATACGCAGTATTTT. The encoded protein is CASRVAPGLSTDTQYF.

CDR3 residues: CATSDFTSGGAGNEQFF. DNA for the CDR3: TGTGCCACCAGTGATTTCACTAGCGGGGGGGCCGGGAATGAGCAGTTCTTC. The chain uses TRBV24-1 and TRBJ2-1, with TRBD2 matching 13 bases. J lost 7 bases, V lost 1 base, and 6 bases had no gene match. CDR1 KGHDR and CDR2 SFDVKD come from the germline V gene. The length of the CDR3 is 17 residues.

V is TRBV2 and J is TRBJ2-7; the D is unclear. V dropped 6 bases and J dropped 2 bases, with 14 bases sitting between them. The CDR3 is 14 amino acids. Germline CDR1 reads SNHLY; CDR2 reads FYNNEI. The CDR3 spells CASRTEKSTYEQYF. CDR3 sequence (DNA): TGTGCCAGCAGGACTGAAAAATCGACCTACGAGCAGTACTTC.

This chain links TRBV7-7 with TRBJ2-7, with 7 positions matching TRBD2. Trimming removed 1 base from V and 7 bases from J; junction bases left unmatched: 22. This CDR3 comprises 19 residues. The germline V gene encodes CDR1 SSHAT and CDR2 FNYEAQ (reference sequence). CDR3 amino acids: CASSLGSLAEIFHRHEQYF. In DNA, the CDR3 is TGTGCCAGCAGCTTAGGTTCTCTAGCGGAAATCTTCCATCGGCATGAGCAGTACTTC.

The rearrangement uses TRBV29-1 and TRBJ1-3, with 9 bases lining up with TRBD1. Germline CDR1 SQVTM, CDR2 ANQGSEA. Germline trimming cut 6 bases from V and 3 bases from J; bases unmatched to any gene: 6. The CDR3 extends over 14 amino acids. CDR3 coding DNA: TGCAGCGTCGCGGACAGGGGAGGTGGAAACACCATATATTTT. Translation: CSVADRGGGNTIYF.

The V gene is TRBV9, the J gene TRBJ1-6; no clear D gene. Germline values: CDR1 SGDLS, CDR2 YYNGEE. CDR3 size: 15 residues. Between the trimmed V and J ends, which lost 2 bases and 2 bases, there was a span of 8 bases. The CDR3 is CASSVTDAYNSPLHF. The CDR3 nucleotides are TGTGCCAGCAGCGTGACGGACGCCTATAATTCACCCCTCCACTTT.

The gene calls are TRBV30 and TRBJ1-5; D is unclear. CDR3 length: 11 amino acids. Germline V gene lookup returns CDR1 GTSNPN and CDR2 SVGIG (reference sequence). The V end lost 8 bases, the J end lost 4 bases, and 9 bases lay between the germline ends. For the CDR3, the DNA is TGTGCCAGTGGTGGGAATCAGCCCCAGCATTTT. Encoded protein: CASGGNQPQHF. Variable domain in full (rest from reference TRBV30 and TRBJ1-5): SQTIHQWPATLVQPVGSPLSLECTVEGTSNPNLYWYRQAAGRGLQLLFYSVGIGQISSEVPQNLSASRPQDRQFILSSKKLLLSDSGFYLCASGGNQPQHFGDGTRLSIL.

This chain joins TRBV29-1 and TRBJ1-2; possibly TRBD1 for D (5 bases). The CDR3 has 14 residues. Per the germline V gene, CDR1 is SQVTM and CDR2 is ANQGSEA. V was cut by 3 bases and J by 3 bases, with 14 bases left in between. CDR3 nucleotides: TGCAGCGTTGACCCCGGGACTCGCGACTATGGCTACACCTTC. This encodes CSVDPGTRDYGYTF.

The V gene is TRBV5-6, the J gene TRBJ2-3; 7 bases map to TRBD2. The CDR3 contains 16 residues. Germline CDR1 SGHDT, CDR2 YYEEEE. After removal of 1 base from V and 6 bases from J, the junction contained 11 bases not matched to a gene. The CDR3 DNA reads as TGTGCCAGCAGCTTGAGGGTAGCGGGTCCGGGGGATACGCAGTATTTT. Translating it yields CASSLRVAGPGDTQYF.